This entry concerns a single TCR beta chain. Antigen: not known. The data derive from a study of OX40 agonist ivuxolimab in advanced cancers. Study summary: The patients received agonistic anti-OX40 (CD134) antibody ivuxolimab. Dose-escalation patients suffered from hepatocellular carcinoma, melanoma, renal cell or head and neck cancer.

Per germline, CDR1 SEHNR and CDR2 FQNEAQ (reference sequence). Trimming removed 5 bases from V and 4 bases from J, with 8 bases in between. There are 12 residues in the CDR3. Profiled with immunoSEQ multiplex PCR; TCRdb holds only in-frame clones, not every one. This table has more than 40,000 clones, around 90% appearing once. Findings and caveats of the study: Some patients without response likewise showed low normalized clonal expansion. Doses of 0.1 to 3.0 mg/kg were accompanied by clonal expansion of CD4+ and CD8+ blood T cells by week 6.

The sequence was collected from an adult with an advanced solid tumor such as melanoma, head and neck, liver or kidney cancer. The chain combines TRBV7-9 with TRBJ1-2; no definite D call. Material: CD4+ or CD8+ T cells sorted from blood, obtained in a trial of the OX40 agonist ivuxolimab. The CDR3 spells CASSPRTYGYTF. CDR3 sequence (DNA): TGTGCCAGCAGCCCCCGGACCTATGGCTACACCTTC.